The 13 T cell receptor beta chains below come from one sample, sequenced in a study of T cell repertoires in ileal Crohn's disease. Sequencing was performed with immunoSEQ multiplex PCR; in TCRdb, only in-frame clones are kept and a portion is missing. Of several thousand clones listed, 75% to 85% are singletons. The sample consisted of ileal tissue. Receptors were obtained from an adult with Crohn's disease.

The chain has TRBV5-1 and TRBJ1-6; TRBD1 matches 7 bases. Per germline, CDR1 SGHRS and CDR2 YFSETQ. V was pared by 4 bases and J by 10 bases, with 8 bases of the junction left unmatched. The CDR3 runs 14 residues. The CDR3 region has the DNA TGCGCCAGCAGCCTAGACAGGGCAGGCTCACCCCTCCACTTT. Translating gives CASSLDRAGSPLHF.

Written as DNA, the CDR3 is TGTGCCAGTAGTATAGATCCCAGTCTCTTAGCCAAAAACATTCAGTACTTC. Amino acids: CASSIDPSLLAKNIQYF. The chain links TRBV19 to TRBJ2-4; no definite D call. The CDR3 covers 17 residues. Trimming cost V 0 bases and J 0 bases, with 12 bases left between them. CDR1 is LNHDA, CDR2 SQIVND, per germline (reference sequence).

The rearrangement joins TRBV18 to TRBJ1-1, with 7 bases identical to TRBD1. V gave up 6 bases and J gave up 1 base; unmatched junction bases: 2. Germline V gives CDR1 KGHSH, CDR2 LQKENI. There are 13 residues in the CDR3. The CDR3 DNA sequence: TGTGCCAGCTCGCGGACAGGGAACACTGAAGCTTTCTTT. This gives the protein CASSRTGNTEAFF.

The chain uses TRBV6-7 and TRBJ2-7, with D perhaps TRBD1 (6 bases). TRBV6-7 is classed as an ORF, of uncertain function. This CDR3 is built from 14 residues. CDR3 nucleotide sequence: TGTGCAGATCAAGGGGGTAACTCTTCCTACGAGCAGTACGTC. Encoded protein: CADQGGNSSYEQYV.

This chain connects TRBV29-1 to TRBJ2-4; a possible D gene is TRBD2 (6 bases). Trimming left V 7 bases short and J 4 bases short, with 20 bases between. This CDR3 has 15 amino acids. CDR1 and CDR2 from the germline V gene are SQVTM and ANQGSEA. The CDR3 here is CSAPEPEGRKNIQYF. For the CDR3, the DNA is TGCAGCGCCCCCGAGCCTGAAGGGAGGAAAAACATTCAGTACTTC.

The chain links TRBV2 to TRBJ2-7, with 7 bases fitting TRBD1. CDR1 is SNHLY, CDR2 FYNNEI, per germline. The V and J ends lost 4 bases and 5 bases, in that order; junction bases with no gene match: 8. The CDR3 runs to 14 residues. The CDR3 DNA reads TGTGCCAGCAGTGCCGGGACAGCGGTTAACGAGCAGTACTTC. It codes for CASSAGTAVNEQYF.

The V gene is TRBV19, the J gene TRBJ2-1, with 9 bases fitting TRBD2. The junction had 7 bases not matched to a gene; V was cut back by 6 bases and J by 7 bases. CDR1 LNHDA and CDR2 SQIVND come from the germline V gene (reference sequence). The CDR3 totals 14 residues. CDR3 sequence: CASSLAGFENEQFF. As DNA, the CDR3 is TGTGCCAGTAGCCTAGCGGGGTTTGAGAATGAGCAGTTCTTC.

This rearrangement joins TRBV10-3 to TRBJ1-2; D gene unclear. Deletions cut 6 bases from V and 4 bases from J, with 12 bases between. This CDR3 has 13 amino acids. CDR1 and CDR2 from the germline V gene are ENHRY and SYGVKD. CDR3 in amino acids: CAIRGGLLYGYTF. For the CDR3, the DNA is TGTGCCATCAGGGGAGGCCTCCTCTATGGCTACACCTTC.

This chain uses TRBV7-9 with TRBJ1-1; D is unresolved. Germline CDR1 SEHNR, CDR2 FQNEAQ (reference sequence). V was clipped by 4 bases and J by 4 bases, with 7 bases between them. This CDR3 spans 12 amino acids. CDR3 nucleotides: TGTGCCAGCAGCTACACCTCCACTGAAGCTTTCTTT. Translation gives CASSYTSTEAFF.

This rearrangement joins TRBV19 to TRBJ1-2; the D is unclear. Trimming cost V 7 bases and J 5 bases, with 14 bases left between them. Germline V CDR1 and CDR2: LNHDA, SQIVND (reference sequence). The CDR3 contains 13 residues. CDR3 loop: CASKVAGGYGYTF. CDR3 nucleotides: TGTGCCAGTAAAGTGGCGGGAGGTTATGGCTACACCTTC.

The genes are TRBV5-6 and TRBJ1-2; possibly TRBD1 for D (5 bases). V dropped 0 bases and J dropped 8 bases, with 8 bases sitting between them. This CDR3 has 12 residues. Germline CDR1 SGHDT, CDR2 YYEEEE. The CDR3 bases are TGTGCCAGCAGCTTGGACCAGGGCGGCTACACCTTC. Translation gives CASSLDQGGYTF.

V usage is TRBV6-1 and J usage is TRBJ2-1, with D maybe TRBD1 (6 bases). This CDR3 has 14 residues. V lost 6 bases and J 5 bases, leaving 14 bases between the germline ends. Germline assignment: CDR1 MNHNS and CDR2 SASEGT. Here the CDR3 reads CASSGQRHDNEQFF. The CDR3 nucleotides are TGTGCCAGCAGCGGACAGCGGCATGACAATGAGCAGTTCTTC.

The chain carries TRBV4-3 and TRBJ2-6, with 9 bases that match TRBD1. This CDR3 has 17 amino acids. Per the germline V gene, CDR1 is LGHNA and CDR2 is YSLEER. Trimming at V came to 4 bases and at J to 0 bases, leaving 4 bases not matched to a gene. The CDR3, as DNA: TGCGCCAGCAGCCCCCGGGACAGGGACTCTGGGGCCAACGTCCTGACTTTC. Translating it yields CASSPRDRDSGANVLTF.